This TCR beta chain appears in the sequencing data of a study of blood T cells in healthy people across ages (dated by TCRdb to the mid-2010s). Regarding the research as a whole: In model experiments, template switching captured about one uniquely barcoded TCR beta cDNA molecule for every two T cells. To track age-related changes in TCR beta repertoire diversity, the study relied on deep sequencing normalized with unique cDNA molecular identifiers. The donors were divided into four age groups: young (average 16 years), middle-aged (about 40), aged (approximately 62) and long-lived (nearly 85). To avoid experimental bias, donors of different ages were distributed randomly across sequencing lanes. For two donors (one aged 18 to 30 and one aged 80 or older), the study analyzed two additional independent replicas of 1 million unique cDNA reads from the same blood draw.

Reading from cysteine to phenylalanine, the CDR3 counts 18 amino acids. The kept DNA is CDR3 alone, 54 bases in frame from the first base. After removal of 5 bases from V and 8 bases from J, the junction retains 20 bases not matched to a gene. The roughly 37 donors, aged roughly 6 to 95 years, were systemically healthy Caucasian individuals from Russia. Each donor gave ten milliliters of peripheral blood, drawn into EDTA-treated Vacutainer tubes. Ficoll-Paque density-gradient centrifugation was used to isolate PBMCs, with at least 6 million per sample. Total RNA was extracted from PBMCs with Trizol reagent, with at least 5.5 micrograms obtained per sample. For every donor, flow cytometry on a PBMC aliquot measured the percentage of naive CD45RAhigh/CD27high T cells. The sample holds a few counts of this clonotype. The antigen this receptor binds is unknown. Base qualities are missing; no much larger clone stands one base away.

General study outcomes and caveats: The percentage of naive T cells measured by flow cytometry correlated strongly with observed TCR beta diversity. Compared with the aged group, the long-lived group had more naive CD4+ T cells, fewer expanded clones and increased TCR diversity, a pattern suggesting age selection. Observed TCR beta diversity per million T cells fell roughly linearly with age, and a significant reduction was already apparent by age around 44. Estimates of total diversity based on one million sequenced T cells were considered lower bounds and underestimates. Donor CMV infection status was unknown, potentially confounding age-related changes in expanded clonotypes. Since profiling was done on bulk unsorted PBMCs, naive and antigen-experienced compartments could not be conclusively compared.

The library was prepared using 5' RACE. A second PCR of roughly 7 to 11 cycles was run with a J-beta primer mix and a sample-barcoded 5' primer. Each TCR beta cDNA molecule received a unique molecular identifier from a template-switch 5' adaptor carrying 12 random nucleotides. Each sample yielded at least 2.5 million CDR3-containing paired-end reads. First-strand cDNA synthesis was performed from all RNA using the Mint cDNA synthesis kit, with priming by a TRBC-specific oligonucleotide. After uracil-DNA glycosylase treatment, a first 18-cycle PCR used universal primers M1SS and BC2_uni_R on all cDNA. Per the source publication's procedure: For normalization, 1 million high-quality reads, each with a distinct molecular identifier, were randomly selected from each sample. Instead of being binned into consensus sequences, reads that shared molecular identifiers were thrown out. MiTCR, set to a Q25 quality threshold and the strictest error-elimination algorithm, was used for CDR3 identification, clonotype clustering and error correction. A nonparametric unseen species model using Euler transformation provided a lower-bound estimate of total TCR beta diversity. TCRdb handled the public reads itself, with Q25 trimming in fastp and clone calling in MiXCR, and kept productive beta chains. A single entry per CDR3 protein holds the most common genes and DNA from its merged rows. What appears here as the V and J calls and clone size reflects TCRdb's work, not the paper's. Recorded for this sample are approximately 1,700,000 distinct CDR3 sequences; approximately 40% of them occurred a single time. 20% to 25% of the sample lies in the top ten.

Recombination joined TRBV12-3 or TRBV12-4 with TRBJ2-1; TRBD1 aligns with 8 central bases. This sequence was found in a human donor in good health. Sequencing was done on a sample of blood. The CDR3 reads as follows: CASSLWWTRDRRPHEQFF. The DNA reads TGTGCCAGCAGTCTCTGGTGGACAAGGGACAGGAGGCCCCATGAGCAGTTCTTC.